A single sample is the source of the 17 T cell receptor beta chains below, sequenced in a study of T cells in Graves' hyperthyroidism and ophthalmopathy. Amplified TCR beta CDR3 regions came from RNA transcripts. Researchers ran a first-round RT-PCR on the TCR CDR3 using the HTBI primer set. MiXCR, run by TCRdb on the multiplex PCR reads, gives a single entry per CDR3 protein. The sample consists of roughly 300,000 distinct CDR3 sequences, 15% to 20% of them appearing once. Sequencing was done on a sample of blood. These receptors all stem from a woman aged 50 to 65 with Graves' hyperthyroidism.

This clonotype occurred a few times. The genes are TRBV13 and TRBJ2-3; 10 bases line up with TRBD2. Germline V gene data show CDR1 as PRHDT and CDR2 as FYEKMQ (reference sequence). J gave up 4 bases and V 5 bases, and 6 bases lay outside the gene matches. This CDR3 has 15 amino acids. The CDR3 sequence is CASSASGSPPDTQYF. The CDR3 DNA reads TGTGCCAGCAGCGCTAGCGGGAGTCCTCCAGATACGCAGTATTTT.

On this clonotype itself: The junction does not match germline at one end; this may be a read error. The genes are TRBV4-1 and TRBJ1-6, with D perhaps TRBD1 (6 bases). CDR1 MGHRA and CDR2 YSYEKL come from the germline V gene. This CDR3 region has 17 residues. CDR3 DNA sequence: TGCGCCAGCAGCCAAGTGTGGGGGGCGAACTATGATTCACCCCTCCACTTT. Its translation: CASSQVWGANYDSPLHF.

Only a few counts were recorded for this clonotype. This sequence joins TRBV5-1 and TRBJ1-1; 9 bases map to TRBD1. The germline V gene encodes CDR1 SGHRS and CDR2 YFSETQ. This CDR3 has 18 amino acids. J was trimmed by 1 base and V by 0 bases; bases with no gene match: 10. CDR3 amino acids: CASSLGFSGTGRNTEAFF. The CDR3, as DNA: TGCGCCAGCAGCTTGGGATTTAGCGGGACAGGGAGGAACACTGAAGCTTTCTTT.

This clonotype was seen ten or more times. V gene TRBV6-1 combines with J gene TRBJ2-5; either TRBD1 or TRBD2 may supply D (5 bases each). CDR1 and CDR2 from the germline V gene are MNHNS and SASEGT. This CDR3 contains 13 residues. Trimming cost V 3 bases and J 6 bases, with 11 bases left between them. CDR3 bases: TGTGCCAGCAGTGACGTGGGGGAAAAGACCCAGTACTTC. As protein: CASSDVGEKTQYF.

This clonotype has at least ten counts. The gene calls are TRBV5-1 and TRBJ2-3; tentatively, D is TRBD1 or TRBD2 (5 bases each). Trimming took off 0 bases at V and 0 bases at J, with 11 bases between the two ends. There are 16 residues in the CDR3. CDR1 SGHRS and CDR2 YFSETQ come from the germline V gene. The CDR3 sequence is CASSLGEGQSTDTQYF. CDR3 bases: TGCGCCAGCAGCTTGGGCGAGGGGCAAAGCACAGATACGCAGTATTTT.

The chain has TRBV12-3 or TRBV12-4 and TRBJ1-5; weak D call: TRBD1 (6 bases). The CDR3 contains 20 residues. V was shortened by 1 base and J by 0 bases, with 22 bases between the two germline ends. CDR3 sequence (DNA): TGTGCCAGCAGTTTAGAGGGGGGCGCGTTTTCCTTTTATAGCAATCAGCCCCAGCATTTT. This codes for CASSLEGGAFSFYSNQPQHF.

In this sample, this clonotype turned up many times. The chain links TRBV12-3 or TRBV12-4 to TRBJ2-1; D is possibly TRBD2 (6 bases). The V and J ends lost 10 bases and 4 bases respectively, with 11 bases between them. This CDR3 comprises 12 residues. The CDR3 DNA reads TGTGCCATCCGCCGGGGGTACAATGAGCAGTTCTTC. Amino acid sequence: CAIRRGYNEQFF.

At least ten counts were recorded for this clonotype. The genes are TRBV5-6 and TRBJ2-3; D uncertain. In germline, CDR1 is SGHDT, CDR2 YYEEEE. V lost 5 bases and J 1 base, leaving 14 bases between the germline ends. CDR3 length: 15 residues. DNA of the CDR3: TGTGCCAGCAGTGAGCGCAGCGTCGGCACAGATACGCAGTATTTT. Protein product: CASSERSVGTDTQYF.

Only a few counts were recorded for this clonotype. V and J are TRBV20-1 and TRBJ1-1; D gene ambiguous. V shed 4 bases and J shed 1 base, with 10 bases lying between them. The CDR3 has 13 residues. CDR1 and CDR2 (germline): DFQATT, SNEGSKA (reference sequence). CDR3 DNA: TGCAGTGCTACGTCCAGGCCGAACACTGAAGCTTTCTTT. Protein product: CSATSRPNTEAFF.

The J gene is TRBJ2-3, the V gene TRBV5-6; 15 bases are a match to TRBD2. V lost 3 bases and J lost 2; bases outside the gene matches: 7. Germline V gene lookup returns CDR1 SGHDT and CDR2 YYEEEE. CDR3 size: 18 residues. As DNA, the CDR3 is TGTGCCAGCAGCTCGGGACTAGCGGGGGGCCCCTTCACAGATACGCAGTATTTT. This sequence encodes CASSSGLAGGPFTDTQYF.

This chain links TRBV7-9 with TRBJ2-1; D might be TRBD2 (5 bases). The DNA end is a closer match to TRBJ2-7, so the J assignment may be wrong. The CDR3 loop spans 17 amino acids. Per the germline V gene, CDR1 is SEHNR and CDR2 is FQNEAQ (reference sequence). CDR3 DNA sequence: TGTGCCAGCACCCCCGGTGGTAGTAGCGATCACTACAATGAGCAGTACTTC. The encoded protein is CASTPGGSSDHYNEQYF.

This clonotype appeared many times. This sequence joins TRBV2 and TRBJ1-1, with TRBD1 identical over 10 bases. The CDR3 totals 14 residues. Germline V lookup: CDR1 SNHLY, CDR2 FYNNEI. The V gene end was trimmed by 6 bases and the J gene end by 3 bases; junction bases not matched to a gene: 4. CDR3 DNA sequence: TGTGCCAGCAGGAGACAGGGGGCCTACACTGAAGCTTTCTTT. Its protein is CASRRQGAYTEAFF.

The sample holds a few counts of this clonotype. The V and J genes are TRBV28 and TRBJ1-2, with TRBD1 matching 7 bases. Germline loops: CDR1 MDHEN, CDR2 SYDVKM. The CDR3 length is 14 residues. The junction had 3 bases not matched to a gene; V was cut back by 2 bases and J by 3 bases. The CDR3 here is CASSLTGVYYGYTF. The CDR3 DNA sequence: TGTGCCAGCAGTTTAACAGGGGTGTACTATGGCTACACCTTC.

At least ten counts were recorded for this clonotype. This sequence joins TRBV3-1 and TRBJ2-3, with D unresolved. The CDR3 length is 12 residues. Trimming stripped 1 base from V and 7 bases from J, with 6 bases between. Germline V gene data show CDR1 as LGHDT and CDR2 as YNNKEL (reference sequence). The CDR3 sequence is CASSQVINTQYF. CDR3 sequence (DNA): TGTGCCAGCAGCCAAGTTATAAATACGCAGTATTTT.

The chain uses TRBV10-1 and TRBJ2-2; possibly TRBD2 for D (6 bases). Germline CDR1 and CDR2: WNHNN and SYGVQD (reference sequence). The ends were cut back, 3 bases at V and 7 bases at J, with 12 bases in the middle. The CDR3 extends over 14 amino acids. The CDR3 DNA sequence: TGCGCCAGCAGTGAATCCGGGACTGGCGGGGAGCTGTTTTTT. Amino acid sequence: CASSESGTGGELFF.

The V and J genes are TRBV6-1 and TRBJ1-2; D is possibly TRBD1 (5 bases). The V end lost 6 bases, the J end lost 1 base, and 21 bases lay between the germline ends. This CDR3 is built from 17 residues. Germline CDR1 MNHNS, CDR2 SASEGT. CDR3 sequence: CASSLTRGGPLNYGYTF. In nucleotides, the CDR3 is TGTGCCAGCAGCCTAACCCGGGGGGGTCCCCTTAACTATGGCTACACCTTC.

The CDR3 bases are TGTGCCAGCACTCCAGGGACTAATTCACCCCTCCACTTT. Its protein product is CASTPGTNSPLHF. The chain recombines TRBV6-1 with TRBJ1-6; TRBD1 might be the D (5 bases). The CDR3 is made up of 13 amino acids. Germline values: CDR1 MNHNS, CDR2 SASEGT. Trimming stripped 7 bases from V and 6 bases from J, with 10 bases between.